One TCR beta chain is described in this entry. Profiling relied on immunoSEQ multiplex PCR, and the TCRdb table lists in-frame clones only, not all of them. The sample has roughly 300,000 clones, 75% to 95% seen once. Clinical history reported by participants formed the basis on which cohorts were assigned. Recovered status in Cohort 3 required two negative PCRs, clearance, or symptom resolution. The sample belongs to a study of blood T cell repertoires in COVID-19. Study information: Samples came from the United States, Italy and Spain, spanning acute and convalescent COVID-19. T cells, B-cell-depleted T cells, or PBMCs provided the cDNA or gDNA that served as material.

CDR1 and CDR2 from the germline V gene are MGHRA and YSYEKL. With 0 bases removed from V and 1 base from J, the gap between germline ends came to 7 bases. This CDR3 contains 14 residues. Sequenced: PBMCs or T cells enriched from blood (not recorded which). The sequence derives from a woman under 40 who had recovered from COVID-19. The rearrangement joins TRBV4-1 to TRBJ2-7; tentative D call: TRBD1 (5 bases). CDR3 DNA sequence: TGCGCCAGCAGCCAAGAGGACATGTCCTACGAGCAGTACTTC. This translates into CASSQEDMSYEQYF.